The 28 T cell receptor beta chains presented below share a single source sample, sequenced in a study of blood T cell repertoires in COVID-19. The data were produced by immunoSEQ multiplex PCR, yet TCRdb's version contains in-frame clones alone and is incomplete. The sample consists of about 320,000 clones, about 89% of them appearing once. Sequencing used PBMCs or T cells enriched from blood (not recorded which). These receptors were collected from a man in his sixties who had recovered from COVID-19.

This chain links TRBV20-1 with TRBJ1-6; D unresolved. V lost 0 bases and J 13 bases, leaving 4 bases between the germline ends. The CDR3 has 10 residues. CDR1 and CDR2 (germline): DFQATT, SNEGSKA (reference sequence). CDR3 sequence (DNA): TGCAGTGCTAGAGATATTCCCCTCCACTTT. Translation: CSARDIPLHF.

V and J are TRBV28 and TRBJ1-5; D perhaps matches TRBD1 (6 bases). CDR1 is MDHEN and CDR2 is SYDVKM in the germline V gene. The CDR3 runs to 16 residues. V lost 6 bases and J 0 bases, leaving 15 bases between the germline ends. CDR3 loop: CASSPPGHYSNQPQHF. The CDR3 DNA reads as TGTGCCAGCAGCCCTCCGGGACACTATAGCAATCAGCCCCAGCATTTT. The full variable domain, rest sourced from reference TRBV28 and TRBJ1-5, is DVKVTQSSRYLVKRTGEKVFLECVQDMDHENMFWYRQDPGLGLRLIYFSYDVKMKEKGDIPEGYSVSREKKERFSLILESASTNQTSMYLCASSPPGHYSNQPQHFGDGTRLSIL.

The rearrangement joins TRBV11-3 to TRBJ2-1, with TRBD2 matching over 7 bases. CDR3 length: 13 residues. CDR1 and CDR2 (germline): SGHNT, YENEEA. The V and J ends lost 8 bases and 10 bases, in that order; junction bases with no gene match: 11. The CDR3 region is CASSTGGVREQFF. The CDR3 nucleotides read TGTGCCAGCTCTACGGGAGGCGTACGGGAGCAGTTCTTC.

V is TRBV7-6 and J is TRBJ1-3; 9 positions agree with TRBD1. The J segment lost 0 bases and the V segment lost 5 bases, leaving 8 bases of the junction unmatched. The length of the CDR3 is 17 residues. In germline, CDR1 is SGHVS, CDR2 FNYEAQ. CDR3 DNA: TGTGCCAGCAGCCCACAGACAGGGGGGAACTCTGGAAACACCATATATTTT. The encoded protein is CASSPQTGGNSGNTIYF.

The chain employs TRBV11-2 and TRBJ2-7; TRBD2 matches at 14 bases. The CDR3 loop spans 17 amino acids. In germline, CDR1 is SGHAT, CDR2 FQNNGV. V dropped 1 base and J dropped 2; count of bases not matched to a gene: 4. In DNA, the CDR3 is TGTGCCAGCAGCTTAGTCGGGACTAGCGGGAGCCCCTACGAGCAGTACTTC. The encoded protein is CASSLVGTSGSPYEQYF.

The chain has TRBV10-3 and TRBJ2-7, with TRBD2 identical over 9 bases. The CDR3 is 14 amino acids. Germline V lookup: CDR1 ENHRY, CDR2 SYGVKD. The trim removed 3 bases at V and 5 bases at J, leaving 5 bases unmatched. The CDR3 region is CAISELAGEDEQYF. In nucleotides, the CDR3 is TGTGCCATCAGTGAATTAGCGGGAGAGGACGAGCAGTACTTC.

The chain combines TRBV10-3 with TRBJ1-3; D is ambiguous. V lost 0 bases and J lost 0, with 6 bases in between. The germline CDR1 and CDR2 sequences are ENHRY and SYGVKD. The CDR3 runs 15 residues. The CDR3 bases are TGTGCCATCAGTGAGTCGATGCGCTCTGGAAACACCATATATTTT. Translation gives CAISESMRSGNTIYF.

The V call is TRBV5-1, the J call TRBJ1-4; D remains ambiguous. Between the trimmed V and J ends, which lost 0 bases and 5 bases, there was a span of 8 bases. Germline CDR1 is SGHRS and CDR2 is YFSETQ. The CDR3 runs to 14 residues. The CDR3 spells CASSLDGRNEKLFF. Written as DNA, the CDR3 is TGCGCCAGCAGCTTGGACGGTAGAAATGAAAAACTGTTTTTT.

V usage is TRBV4-3 and J usage is TRBJ2-2; 11 bases are shared with TRBD2. Germline V gene data show CDR1 as LGHNA and CDR2 as YSLEER. J was trimmed by 7 bases and V by 2 bases; bases with no gene match: 9. The CDR3 runs 17 residues. CDR3 sequence (DNA): TGCGCCAGCAGCCAAATCACTAGCGGGAGAGGGATCGGGGAGCTGTTTTTT. It translates to CASSQITSGRGIGELFF.

This clone was found once. The chain carries TRBV2 and TRBJ2-1; D may be TRBD1 (6 bases). Germline CDR1 SNHLY, CDR2 FYNNEI. CDR3 length: 16 amino acids. Trimming removed 5 bases from V and 0 bases from J, with 14 bases in between. CDR3 loop: CASSSTTGSSYNEQFF. Written as DNA, the CDR3 is TGTGCCAGCAGTTCAACCACAGGGAGCTCCTACAATGAGCAGTTCTTC.

J is TRBJ2-7 and V is TRBV28; 9 bases are a match to TRBD2. This CDR3 spans 16 amino acids. Trimming took 5 bases from V and 0 from J; bases not matched to a gene: 8. Per germline, CDR1 MDHEN and CDR2 SYDVKM. In nucleotides, the CDR3 is TGTGCCAGCAGTCAAAGCGGGAGGTCCCTCTCCTACGAGCAGTACTTC. This encodes CASSQSGRSLSYEQYF.

The V gene is TRBV28, the J gene TRBJ2-7, with D perhaps TRBD2 (6 bases). The germline V gene encodes CDR1 MDHEN and CDR2 SYDVKM. The CDR3 has 14 residues. The V gene lost 6 bases and the J gene lost 3 bases, with 15 bases spanning the gap. CDR3 DNA: TGTGCCAGCAGCCGGGGACTTAATGGCTACGAGCAGTACTTC. Translating gives CASSRGLNGYEQYF. The full variable domain, with the rest looked up from reference TRBV28 and TRBJ2-7, is DVKVTQSSRYLVKRTGEKVFLECVQDMDHENMFWYRQDPGLGLRLIYFSYDVKMKEKGDIPEGYSVSREKKERFSLILESASTNQTSMYLCASSRGLNGYEQYFGPGTRLTVT.

CDR3 coding DNA: TGTGCCAGTAGTATCGGGACAGATCAGCCCCAGCATTTT. Encoded protein: CASSIGTDQPQHF. The chain links TRBV19 to TRBJ1-5; the match to TRBD1 covers 7 bases. With V trimmed by 3 bases and J by 5 bases, 1 base remained unmatched. Germline CDR1 reads LNHDA; CDR2 reads SQIVND (reference sequence). This CDR3 has 13 amino acids.

J is TRBJ2-1 and V is TRBV3-1 (or the pseudogene TRBV3-2), with TRBD2 identical over 12 bases. The CDR3 sequence is 15 residues long. Per the germline V gene, CDR1 is LGHDT and CDR2 is YNNKEL (reference sequence). The ends lost 6 bases at V and 7 bases at J; junction bases unmatched: 7. CDR3 DNA: TGTGCCAGCAGACTCGGACTAGCGGGACTAAATGAGCAGTTCTTC. Translated: CASRLGLAGLNEQFF.

This chain connects TRBV7-2 to TRBJ2-7; 10 nucleotides agree with TRBD2. There are 14 residues in the CDR3. With V trimmed by 7 bases and J by 6 bases, 9 bases remained unmatched. In germline, CDR1 is SGHTA, CDR2 FQGNSA. DNA for the CDR3: TGTGCCAGCACCCCGGGACTAGCGTTTACCGAGCAGTACTTC. Its protein is CASTPGLAFTEQYF.

As for this clone: The DNA is omitted, as the CDR3 cannot be located on it reliably, and the CDR3 follows TCRdb's listing. The chain combines TRBV20-1 with TRBJ1-1. CDR1 and CDR2 from the germline V gene are DFQATT and SNEGSKA (reference sequence). The CDR3 is made up of 8 amino acids, end residues included. The CDR3 loop is CSVGRGSF.

The chain combines TRBV27 with TRBJ1-5; TRBD1 matches 9 bases. Germline V gives CDR1 MNHEY, CDR2 SMNVEV (reference sequence). The CDR3 sequence is 16 residues long. V lost 6 bases and J lost 4; bases outside the gene matches: 10. CDR3 DNA sequence: TGTGCCAGCAGGGGTAGGACAGGGGATATAAATCAGCCCCAGCATTTT. This gives the protein CASRGRTGDINQPQHF.

The DNA for the CDR3 is TGTGCCACCAGCCCCAGTACAGGGATGGAACCTGATACGCAGTATTTT. Amino acids: CATSPSTGMEPDTQYF. J is TRBJ2-3 and V is TRBV24-1, with D perhaps TRBD1 (6 bases). Looked up from germline, CDR1 is KGHDR and CDR2 is SFDVKD. CDR3 length: 16 residues. V was trimmed by 7 bases and J by 6 bases, leaving 22 bases between them.

V usage is TRBV6-5 and J usage is TRBJ2-1; 12 nucleotides match TRBD2. This CDR3 comprises 13 residues. Trimming removed 7 bases from V and 14 bases from J; junction bases left unmatched: 9. Germline V gives CDR1 MNHEY, CDR2 SVGAGI. CDR3 loop: CASMTGASGREFF. The CDR3 nucleotides read TGTGCCAGCATGACCGGGGCTAGCGGGAGGGAGTTCTTC.

The rearrangement links TRBV3-1 (or the pseudogene TRBV3-2) to TRBJ2-1; no clear D. Germline CDR1 LGHDT, CDR2 YNNKEL (reference sequence). The CDR3 totals 11 residues. V lost 0 bases and J 9 bases, leaving 3 bases between the germline ends. The CDR3 DNA is TGTGCCAGCAGCCAAGAAGCTGAGCAGTTCTTC. It yields the protein CASSQEAEQFF.

The V and J genes are TRBV27 and TRBJ2-3; 8 nucleotides align to TRBD2. CDR3 length: 15 amino acids. Germline V gene sequence: CDR1 MNHEY, CDR2 SMNVEV (reference sequence). V lost 4 bases to trimming and J lost 2 bases; unmatched junction nucleotides: 5. The CDR3 protein is CASSSLAGITDTQYF. CDR3 bases: TGTGCCAGCAGTTCATTAGCGGGAATCACAGATACGCAGTATTTT.

Worth noting for this clone: Compared with germline, one end of the junction differs, possibly owing to a read error. V gene TRBV7-7 combines with J gene TRBJ2-3; 12 positions agree with TRBD2. Germline V gives CDR1 SSHAT, CDR2 FNYEAQ (reference sequence). The CDR3 covers 16 residues. CDR3 amino acids: CASSPALAGGPDTQYF. CDR3 DNA: TGTGCTAGCAGCCCAGCTCTAGCGGGAGGGCCAGATACGCAGTATTTT.

The chain recombines TRBV9 with TRBJ2-7, with a possible D match to TRBD2 (6 bases). Germline CDR1 is SGDLS and CDR2 is YYNGEE. The CDR3 is 15 residues long. V lost 3 bases to trimming and J lost 2 bases, with 15 bases between them. The CDR3 is CASSERLGDTYEQYF. The CDR3 region has the DNA TGTGCCAGCAGCGAGCGACTAGGCGACACCTACGAGCAGTACTTC.

This chain links TRBV18 with TRBJ2-5, with D possibly matching TRBD2 (5 bases). The germline CDR1 and CDR2 sequences are KGHSH and LQKENI. The CDR3 extends over 16 amino acids. V was clipped by 0 bases and J by 5 bases, with 16 bases between them. For the CDR3, the DNA is TGTGCCAGCTCACCACCTGGTTTACCGGGCGGGGAGACCCAGTACTTC. Translating gives CASSPPGLPGGETQYF.

The table lists this clone with many counts. The chain links TRBV18 to TRBJ1-1; no reliable D call. Trimming took 2 bases from V and 10 from J, leaving 14 bases between them. Germline CDR1 reads KGHSH; CDR2 reads LQKENI. The length of the CDR3 is 13 residues. The CDR3 nucleotides read TGTGCCAGCTCACCAGTCCAGGAAGAGGGAGCTTTCTTT. Translated: CASSPVQEEGAFF.

The V gene is TRBV7-2, the J gene TRBJ1-6, with D unresolved. The germline V gene encodes CDR1 SGHTA and CDR2 FQGNSA. V shed 1 base and J shed 6 bases, with 13 bases lying between them. The CDR3 has 16 residues. CDR3 nucleotide sequence: TGTGCCAGCAGCTTAGTTTCGAGGTCCCCTAATTCACCCCTCCACTTT. This gives the protein CASSLVSRSPNSPLHF.

This clone was seen once. V usage is TRBV30 and J usage is TRBJ1-6; D not certain. From germline, CDR1 is GTSNPN and CDR2 SVGIG (reference sequence). Trimming pared 5 bases from V and 8 bases from J, leaving 13 bases between. The CDR3 is 13 residues long. The CDR3 loop reads CAWLQMRDSPLHF. The CDR3 nucleotides read TGTGCCTGGTTACAAATGAGGGATTCACCCCTCCACTTT.

This rearrangement joins TRBV18 to TRBJ2-7; 9 bases map to TRBD1. Germline assignment: CDR1 KGHSH and CDR2 LQKENI. V lost 1 base and J lost 3; bases outside the gene matches: 7. The CDR3 runs to 16 residues. The CDR3 DNA follows: TGTGCCAGCTCACCACTCGGGACAGGGACGTTCTACGAGCAGTACTTC. This encodes CASSPLGTGTFYEQYF. Full variable domain (rest looked up from reference TRBV18 and TRBJ2-7): NAGVMQNPRHLVRRRGQEARLRCSPMKGHSHVYWYRQLPEEGLKFMVYLQKENIIDESGMPKERFSAEFPKEGPSILRIQQVVRGDSAAYFCASSPLGTGTFYEQYFGPGTRLTVT.